Listed here is a single T cell receptor (beta chain). Antigen: not known. This specimen comes from a study of shared clonotypes between healthy human individuals. Assay used: immunoSEQ multiplex PCR; TCRdb lists only in-frame clones, some missing. The sample consists of 2 million to 2.5 million clones, under 95% of them appearing once. Deletions cut 4 bases from V and 3 bases from J, with 16 bases between. Germline CDR1 reads SGHRS; CDR2 reads YFSETQ. The CDR3 spans 15 residues. Study findings and constraints: Tissues were not sampled, only blood, and their repertoires likely differ.

The material sequenced was naive CD4+ T cells from PBMCs. The subset here: CD45RA+ positively selected. This clonotype originated in a man aged 18 to 30 in good health. Some clones in this sample may be carry-over from other donors' samples. V is TRBV5-1 and J is TRBJ2-5; D tentatively fits TRBD1 or TRBD2 (7 bases each). The CDR3 bases are TGCGCCAGCAGCATACAGGGGACTACAGAAGAGACCCAGTACTTC. As protein: CASSIQGTTEETQYF. Together with reference TRBV5-1 and TRBJ2-5, the CDR3 gives the full variable domain: KAGVTQTPRYLIKTRGQQVTLSCSPISGHRSVSWYQQTPGQGLQFLFEYFSETQRNKGNFPGRFSGRQFSNSRSEMNVSTLELGDSALYLCASSIQGTTEETQYFGPGTRLLVL.